Presented here are 31 T cell receptor beta chains from one specimen sequenced in a study of neurological immune-mediated disorders. TCRdb re-analysed the 5' RACE reads in MiXCR, keeping a single row per CDR3 protein. The repertoire consists of more than 45,000 distinct CDR3 sequences, with approximately 10% occurring once and the leading ten covering 1.8%. Material: PBMCs. These TCRs come from a man aged 55-75 years in good health.

This clonotype was counted many times. This chain connects TRBV9 to TRBJ2-5; D might be TRBD1 or TRBD2, each matching 5 bases. V was shortened by 6 bases and J by 1 base, with 16 bases between the two germline ends. The germline V gene encodes CDR1 SGDLS and CDR2 YYNGEE. This CDR3 is 15 amino acids long. The CDR3 DNA is TGTGCCAGCAACCCTGGTTCGGGGCTCCAAGAGACCCAGTACTTC. Protein: CASNPGSGLQETQYF. The full variable domain, rest sourced from reference TRBV9 and TRBJ2-5, is DSGVTQTPKHLITATGQRVTLRCSPRSGDLSVYWYQQSLDQGLQFLIQYYNGEERAKGNILERFSAQQFPDLHSELNLSSLELGDSALYFCASNPGSGLQETQYFGPGTRLLVL.

Ten or more counts support this clonotype. The chain carries TRBV29-1 and TRBJ2-2; D may match TRBD1 or TRBD2 (5 bases each). The CDR3 has 14 residues. CDR1 is SQVTM, CDR2 ANQGSEA, per germline. V was shortened by 5 bases and J by 1 base, with 11 bases between the two germline ends. CDR3 nucleotides: TGCAGCGTTCGGGACGGTAGGAACACCGGGGAGCTGTTTTTT. Translated: CSVRDGRNTGELFF.

V is TRBV4-1 and J is TRBJ2-1; D remains ambiguous. Between the trimmed V and J ends, which lost 1 base and 7 bases, there was a span of 14 bases. Germline V gene lookup returns CDR1 MGHRA and CDR2 YSYEKL. The CDR3 runs to 15 residues. In DNA form, the CDR3 reads TGCGCCAGCAGCCAAGGGTGGGGTATTGTAAATGAGCAGTTCTTC. Its translation is CASSQGWGIVNEQFF.

This clonotype was counted many times. This chain connects TRBV6-5 to TRBJ2-1; 9 positions match TRBD2. Germline CDR1 and CDR2: MNHEY and SVGAGI. V was clipped by 6 bases and J by 5 bases; unmatched bases: 5. The CDR3 runs to 14 residues. CDR3 DNA sequence: TGTGCCAGCAGCCCTAGACTAGCGGACAATGAGCAGTTCTTC. Translating gives CASSPRLADNEQFF.

Comment on this clonotype: One junction end does not reproduce the germline sequence, and a read error may be involved. The chain's CDR3 is CSSLDRGSYDQYF. CDR3 DNA: TGCAGTTCGCTCGACAGGGGGTCTTACGATCAGTACTTC. The chain links TRBV20-1 to TRBJ2-7; 9 bases are shared with TRBD1. Germline V lookup: CDR1 DFQATT, CDR2 SNEGSKA (reference sequence). The CDR3 sequence is 13 residues long.

The table lists this clonotype with many counts. The rearrangement links TRBV27 to TRBJ1-6, with TRBD1 matching 7 bases. The CDR3 sequence is 15 residues long. Germline V gene sequence: CDR1 MNHEY, CDR2 SMNVEV (reference sequence). V lost 4 bases and J lost 6; bases outside the gene matches: 6. CDR3: CASSSTGEGNSPLHF. CDR3 nucleotide sequence: TGTGCCAGCAGTTCCACAGGGGAGGGTAATTCACCCCTCCACTTT.

In its sample, this clonotype was seen a few times. This chain joins TRBV20-1 and TRBJ2-3; possibly TRBD1 for D (6 bases). V was shortened by 3 bases and J by 3 bases, with 16 bases between the two germline ends. Germline V gene lookup returns CDR1 DFQATT and CDR2 SNEGSKA (reference sequence). There are 15 residues in the CDR3. The CDR3: CSASKSQGTTDTQYF. The CDR3 nucleotides read TGCAGTGCTAGTAAGTCGCAGGGGACGACAGATACGCAGTATTTT.

This clonotype was counted at least ten times. The CDR3 sequence: CASSLTPRVSSPGNTIYF. For the CDR3, the DNA is TGTGCCAGCAGTTTAACCCCCAGGGTCAGTTCTCCTGGAAACACCATATATTTT. The chain carries TRBV7-2 and TRBJ1-3; the D gene is possibly TRBD1 (5 bases). Deletions cut 6 bases from V and 2 bases from J, with 23 bases between. The CDR3 totals 18 residues. Germline V gene lookup returns CDR1 SGHTA and CDR2 FQGNSA.

In this sample, this clonotype turned up many times. The chain links TRBV10-3 to TRBJ2-7, with a possible D match to TRBD2 (6 bases). Trimming cost V 8 bases and J 6 bases, with 14 bases left between them. CDR3 size: 12 residues. The germline gives CDR1 ENHRY, CDR2 SYGVKD. The CDR3 coding sequence is TGTGCCATCGGGGTTGGAGGGAGCGAGCAGTACTTC. This translates into CAIGVGGSEQYF.

This clonotype was detected ten times or more. The CDR3 loop is CASSSRDSGTEAFF. The CDR3 nucleotides are TGTGCCAGCAGCTCCCGGGACAGTGGCACTGAAGCTTTCTTT. This sequence joins TRBV7-2 and TRBJ1-1, with 7 bases matching TRBD1. This CDR3 region has 14 residues. In germline, CDR1 is SGHTA, CDR2 FQGNSA. V lost 4 bases and J lost 4; bases outside the gene matches: 6.

The J gene is TRBJ1-4, the V gene TRBV19; TRBD1 agrees at 9 bases. Trimming at V came to 4 bases and at J to 4 bases, leaving 4 bases not matched to a gene. The CDR3 contains 15 residues. The germline V gene encodes CDR1 LNHDA and CDR2 SQIVND (reference sequence). Written as DNA, the CDR3 is TGTGCCAGTAGTACTCAGGGACAGGGTAATGAAAAACTGTTTTTT. Translating gives CASSTQGQGNEKLFF.

This clonotype was recorded at least ten times. The chain recombines TRBV28 with TRBJ1-5; 10 bases agree with TRBD1. The CDR3 consists of 15 residues. With V trimmed by 4 bases and J by 6 bases, 6 bases remained unmatched. Germline values: CDR1 MDHEN, CDR2 SYDVKM. For the CDR3, the DNA is TGTGCCAGCAGTTACGGGACAGGGGCGGGTCAGCCCCAGCATTTT. As protein: CASSYGTGAGQPQHF. The full variable domain, its missing parts supplied by reference TRBV28 and TRBJ1-5, is DVKVTQSSRYLVKRTGEKVFLECVQDMDHENMFWYRQDPGLGLRLIYFSYDVKMKEKGDIPEGYSVSREKKERFSLILESASTNQTSMYLCASSYGTGAGQPQHFGDGTRLSIL.

This clonotype appeared many times. This sequence joins TRBV4-2 and TRBJ2-5; the D call may be TRBD1 or TRBD2 (5 bases each). The CDR3 has 14 amino acids. Germline-derived CDR1 and CDR2 are LGHNA and YNFKEQ. The germline V and J ends were trimmed by 0 bases and 3 bases, with 8 bases remaining between them. The CDR3 loop reads CASSQDREKETQYF. The CDR3 coding sequence is TGTGCCAGCAGCCAAGACAGGGAGAAAGAGACCCAGTACTTC.

A remark on this clonotype: A read error may explain this, as a much larger clone is one base away. The V gene is TRBV7-2, the J gene TRBJ2-1, with 13 bases aligning to TRBD2. After removal of 5 bases from V and 8 bases from J, the junction contained 12 bases not matched to a gene. This CDR3 has 17 residues. The germline V gene has CDR1 SGHTA and CDR2 FQGNSA. Here the CDR3 reads CASSTSGGAFPHDEQFF. The CDR3 DNA sequence: TGTGCCAGCAGCACTAGCGGGGGGGCCTTTCCCCATGATGAGCAGTTCTTC.

This clonotype was observed many times. This rearrangement joins TRBV29-1 to TRBJ1-1, with 9 bases aligning to TRBD1. This CDR3 has 12 residues. The V gene end was trimmed by 7 bases and the J gene end by 6 bases; junction bases not matched to a gene: 6. Germline values: CDR1 SQVTM, CDR2 ANQGSEA. The CDR3 DNA reads as TGCAGCGACCACAGGGGGCGGCCTGAAGCTTTCTTT. Translated, it gives CSDHRGRPEAFF.

This clonotype has a count of ten or more. V is TRBV5-1 and J is TRBJ2-5; 7 nucleotides line up with TRBD1. The V and J ends lost 5 bases and 2 bases, in that order; junction bases with no gene match: 6. From germline, CDR1 is SGHRS and CDR2 YFSETQ. The CDR3 covers 14 residues. The CDR3 here is CASRGTANQETQYF. The CDR3 DNA reads TGCGCCAGCAGGGGGACAGCTAATCAAGAGACCCAGTACTTC.

This clonotype came up a few times. The chain combines TRBV7-2 with TRBJ1-2, with D hard to call. V was cut by 6 bases and J by 4 bases, with 15 bases left in between. Looked up from germline, CDR1 is SGHTA and CDR2 is FQGNSA. The CDR3 has 14 amino acids. DNA for the CDR3: TGTGCCAGCAGGTCAACTGGCGGTACCTATGGCTACACCTTC. This encodes CASRSTGGTYGYTF.

This clonotype was seen many times. The V call is TRBV12-3 or TRBV12-4, the J call TRBJ2-3; no firm D call. This CDR3 comprises 15 residues. The V end was cut by 6 bases, the J end by 1 base, with 14 bases between. CDR3: CASSPPGKGTDTQYF. DNA of the CDR3: TGTGCCAGCAGCCCCCCAGGAAAGGGCACAGATACGCAGTATTTT.

The chain employs TRBV6-5 and TRBJ2-1; TRBD1 matches at 8 bases. Germline V lookup: CDR1 MNHEY, CDR2 SVGAGI. The CDR3 covers 16 residues. V shed 4 bases and J 6 bases; nucleotides not matched to a gene: 11. CDR3 amino acids: CASSLEPGTGRNEQFF. The CDR3 nucleotides are TGTGCCAGCAGTTTGGAACCCGGGACAGGCCGCAATGAGCAGTTCTTC.

This clonotype was counted ten times or more. The chain is built from TRBV20-1 and TRBJ1-5; 12 bases fit TRBD1. The V gene end was trimmed by 1 base and the J gene end by 5 bases; junction bases not matched to a gene: 6. From germline, CDR1 is DFQATT and CDR2 SNEGSKA (reference sequence). The CDR3 totals 16 residues. In DNA form, the CDR3 reads TGCAGTGCTAGAGCCAGCGGGACAGGGGGCTATCAGCCCCAGCATTTT. This translates into CSARASGTGGYQPQHF.

This clonotype was counted many times. The chain couples TRBV7-2 to TRBJ2-2, with D unresolved. This CDR3 comprises 15 residues. Germline V gene data show CDR1 as SGHTA and CDR2 as FQGNSA. The germline V and J ends were trimmed by 3 bases and 6 bases, with 14 bases remaining between them. The CDR3 coding sequence is TGTGCCAGCAGCTTGGCCCCCCAGACTGCCGGGGAGCTGTTTTTT. Translation gives CASSLAPQTAGELFF.

At least ten counts were recorded for this clonotype. This chain uses TRBV7-8 with TRBJ1-5; 7 bases are a match to TRBD1. CDR1 and CDR2 (germline): SGHVS, FQNEAQ. This CDR3 contains 15 residues. V shed 4 bases, J shed 5 bases, and the junction held 8 bases outside the gene matches. CDR3 coding DNA: TGTGCCAGCAGCTCTGACAGGGTCCTATATCAGCCCCAGCATTTT. Protein: CASSSDRVLYQPQHF.

This clonotype was counted a few times. The chain uses TRBV5-1 and TRBJ1-1; TRBD1 is a possible D gene (5 bases). V lost 4 bases to trimming and J lost 1 base, with 11 bases between them. The CDR3 is made up of 14 amino acids. Germline V lookup: CDR1 SGHRS, CDR2 YFSETQ. CDR3 bases: TGCGCCAGCAGCAGGGACGGGACGAACACTGAAGCTTTCTTT. Translated, it gives CASSRDGTNTEAFF.

The sample holds many counts of this clonotype. This sequence joins TRBV12-3 or TRBV12-4 and TRBJ2-3; a weak D match, TRBD2 (6 bases). The V end lost 5 bases, the J end lost 2 bases, and 17 bases lay between the germline ends. The CDR3 covers 16 residues. This CDR3 is CASSDLTRGSTDTQYF. The CDR3 DNA reads as TGTGCCAGCAGTGACCTGACGCGGGGATCCACAGATACGCAGTATTTT.

This clonotype came up many times. V gene TRBV27 combines with J gene TRBJ1-2, with D perhaps matching TRBD1 (5 bases). The V and J ends lost 10 bases and 3 bases respectively, with 21 bases between them. Germline lookup yields CDR1 MNHEY and CDR2 SMNVEV (reference sequence). The CDR3 runs 15 residues. The CDR3: CATLGWGEGDYGYTF. Here the CDR3 DNA reads TGTGCCACCCTCGGGTGGGGGGAAGGGGACTATGGCTACACCTTC.

This clonotype was counted at least ten times. The chain employs TRBV20-1 and TRBJ1-3; 8 bases agree with TRBD1. With V trimmed by 6 bases and J by 0 bases, 16 bases remained unmatched. The CDR3 contains 18 residues. CDR1 is DFQATT, CDR2 SNEGSKA, per germline (reference sequence). Written as DNA, the CDR3 is TGCAGTGCCCAGGGCAGGGGGCCTTCTTTAAGCTCTGGAAACACCATATATTTT. Amino acid sequence: CSAQGRGPSLSSGNTIYF.

This clonotype was seen repeatedly, ten times or more. This chain uses TRBV14 with TRBJ2-3; the D is unclear. There are 14 residues in the CDR3. Trimming took 0 bases from V and 2 from J, leaving 6 bases between them. Germline V gene data show CDR1 as SGHDN and CDR2 as FVKESK. The DNA for the CDR3 is TGTGCCAGCAGCCAAGATGGGCCCACAGATACGCAGTATTTT. The encoded protein is CASSQDGPTDTQYF.

This clonotype appeared a single time. The chain combines TRBV11-2 with TRBJ2-7, with D possibly TRBD2 on 5 matching bases. V lost 0 bases to trimming and J lost 7 bases, with 10 bases between them. CDR3 length equals 13 residues. The germline V gene encodes CDR1 SGHAT and CDR2 FQNNGV. CDR3 in amino acids: CASSLDLRGEQYF. The CDR3 region has the DNA TGTGCCAGCAGCTTAGATCTCCGGGGAGAGCAGTACTTC.

At least ten counts were recorded for this clonotype. V gene TRBV7-9 combines with J gene TRBJ1-1; D remains ambiguous. V was shortened by 1 base and J by 8 bases, with 5 bases between the two germline ends. In germline, CDR1 is SEHNR, CDR2 FQNEAQ (reference sequence). CDR3 length equals 11 residues. The CDR3 sequence: CASSLEAEAFF. CDR3 bases: TGTGCCAGCAGCTTAGAGGCAGAAGCTTTCTTT.

There are many counts of this clonotype. The gene calls are TRBV20-1 and TRBJ1-1; 8 bases line up with TRBD1. This CDR3 contains 15 residues. The V gene's germline CDR1 is DFQATT and CDR2 SNEGSKA (reference sequence). The J segment lost 4 bases and the V segment lost 0 bases, leaving 7 bases of the junction unmatched. The CDR3 loop reads CSARDPTGVSTEAFF. DNA of the CDR3: TGCAGTGCTAGAGACCCGACAGGGGTGAGCACTGAAGCTTTCTTT.

This clonotype came up many times. The chain uses TRBV29-1 and TRBJ2-2; D unresolved. Trimming stripped 4 bases from V and 6 bases from J, with 9 bases between. Germline CDR1 is SQVTM and CDR2 is ANQGSEA. This CDR3 has 12 residues. In nucleotides, the CDR3 is TGCAGCGTTGGAGGTGTTCCCGGGGAGCTGTTTTTT. It specifies CSVGGVPGELFF.